The rows below give T cell receptor beta chains drawn from one sample of a study of CD8+ T cells in alopecia areata. Clones were read by immunoSEQ multiplex PCR, and TCRdb kept only the in-frame ones, dropping some. The sample consists of some 180,000 clones, 51% of them appearing once. This sample comprised CD8+ T cells sorted from blood, obtained around week 53, from a patient treated with tofacitinib. The receptors shown here come from a human donor with alopecia areata. The CDR3 runs from the conserved cysteine through the conserved F or W. D genes are given only for firm matches. Size is omitted from some rows. Given values are once, few, many or a class for expanded clones.

d_call clone_size j_call cdr3_length v_call cdr3_aa cdr3_nt
. many TRBJ1-6 14 TRBV18 CASSPPGNNSPLHF TGTGCCAGCTCACCACCGGGAAATAATTCACCCCTCCACTTT
. . TRBJ1-1 13 TRBV5-1 CASSLGPNTEAFF TGCGCCAGCAGCTTGGGTCCGAACACTGAAGCTTTCTTT
TRBD2 . TRBJ2-1 15 TRBV6-5 CASDSTGRGGDEQFF TGTGCCAGTGATTCGACTGGGCGGGGGGGCGATGAGCAGTTCTTC
. . TRBJ2-6 18 TRBV27 CASSQGPIRGAGANVLTF TGTGCCAGCAGCCAAGGCCCGATCAGGGGGGCTGGGGCCAACGTCCTGACTTTC
. . TRBJ2-7 15 TRBV2 CASMESAQLSYEQYF TGTGCCAGCATGGAGAGCGCACAACTCTCCTACGAGCAGTACTTC
. few TRBJ2-7 13 TRBV9 CASSEGGGYEQYF TGTGCCAGCAGCGAGGGAGGCGGGTACGAGCAGTACTTC
TRBD2 . TRBJ2-1 14 TRBV13 CASILGRGYNEQFF TGTGCCAGCATCCTCGGGAGGGGCTACAATGAGCAGTTCTTC
. . TRBJ1-1 13 TRBV29-1 CSVADGLNTEAFF TGCAGCGTAGCCGACGGATTGAACACTGAAGCTTTCTTT
. . TRBJ2-5 12 TRBV7-8 CASSLSGETQYF TGTGCCAGCAGCTTATCTGGGGAGACCCAGTACTTC
TRBD1 medium-sized TRBJ2-3 14 TRBV6-1 CASSGTGGADTQYF TGTGCCAGCAGTGGGACAGGGGGCGCAGATACGCAGTATTTT
TRBD1 . TRBJ2-7 15 TRBV7-9 CASSPRDREAYEQYF TGTGCCAGCAGCCCCCGGGACAGGGAGGCCTACGAGCAGTACTTC
. . TRBJ2-3 15 TRBV7-9 CASSLYGGTTDTQYF TGTGCCAGCAGCTTATATGGAGGGACCACAGATACGCAGTATTTT
. few TRBJ2-1 10 TRBV29-1 CSVVDNEQFF TGCAGCGTTGTGGACAATGAGCAGTTCTTC
. few TRBJ1-4 11 TRBV7-9 CASSLVEKLFF TGTGCCAGCAGCTTAGTTGAAAAACTGTTTTTT
TRBD2 . TRBJ2-3 14 TRBV29-1 CSVAAGGSTDTQYF TGCAGCGTTGCGGCGGGGGGGAGCACAGATACGCAGTATTTT
. few TRBJ2-2 15 TRBV19 CASSSSGLNTGELFF TGTGCCAGTAGTTCCAGTGGTTTGAACACCGGGGAGCTGTTTTTT
TRBD2 . TRBJ2-1 15 TRBV7-2 CASSTLAGGVDEQFF TGTGCCAGCAGCACCCTAGCGGGGGGTGTGGATGAGCAGTTCTTC
. . TRBJ1-1 13 TRBV9 CASSVATDTEAFF TGTGCCAGCAGCGTAGCTACGGACACTGAAGCTTTCTTT
TRBD1 . TRBJ2-3 15 TRBV7-9 CASSSNRGSTDTQYF TGTGCCAGCAGCTCCAACAGGGGGAGCACAGATACGCAGTATTTT
. . TRBJ2-1 14 TRBV7-9 CASSHLRGGPEQFF TGTGCCAGCAGCCACTTGAGGGGGGGACCCGAGCAGTTCTTC
TRBD1 . TRBJ2-1 15 TRBV15 CATSSGTGLYNEQFF TGTGCCACCAGCTCCGGGACAGGGCTTTACAATGAGCAGTTCTTC
TRBD1 . TRBJ1-2 13 TRBV2 CASSTDRDSGYTF TGTGCCAGCAGTACGGACAGGGATTCCGGCTACACCTTC
. . TRBJ1-1 15 TRBV7-9 CASSSETRVDTEAFF TGTGCCAGCAGCTCCGAGACAAGGGTGGATACTGAAGCTTTCTTT
. few TRBJ1-5 13 TRBV9 CASSVGRDQPQHF TGTGCCAGCAGCGTAGGCAGGGATCAGCCCCAGCATTTT
TRBD2 few TRBJ2-3 15 TRBV4-2 CASSQVAGSTDTQYF TGTGCCAGCAGCCAAGTAGCGGGGAGCACAGATACGCAGTATTTT
. . TRBJ2-7 12 TRBV19 CASRLEGGEQYF TGTGCCAGTAGGTTAGAGGGCGGCGAGCAGTACTTC
TRBD1 . TRBJ1-1 13 TRBV30 CAWSVTGGTEAFF TGTGCCTGGAGTGTCACAGGGGGTACTGAAGCTTTCTTT
. . TRBJ1-2 16 TRBV13 CASSLVGGAAVYGYTF TGTGCCAGCAGCTTAGTGGGGGGGGCTGCGGTCTACGGCTACACCTTC
. . TRBJ1-5 14 TRBV15 CATSRGIPGQPQHF TGTGCCACCAGCAGAGGGATCCCGGGTCAGCCCCAGCATTTT
. . TRBJ2-3 14 TRBV5-8 CASSPDMATDTQYF TGTGCCAGCAGCCCGGACATGGCGACAGATACGCAGTATTTT
TRBD1 . TRBJ1-5 16 TRBV27 CASSPSDRAYNQPQHF TGTGCCAGCAGTCCCTCAGACAGGGCCTACAATCAGCCCCAGCATTTT
TRBD1 few TRBJ2-2 16 TRBV5-1 CASSSSRTGYTGELFF TGCGCCAGCAGCTCCTCTCGGACAGGGTATACCGGGGAGCTGTTTTTT
. few TRBJ2-5 15 TRBV7-2 CASSLAPYRAETQYF TGTGCCAGCAGCTTAGCGCCTTACAGGGCGGAGACCCAGTACTTC
. . TRBJ2-7 15 TRBV7-2 CASSSPGASAYEQYF TGTGCCAGCAGCTCTCCCGGGGCTTCCGCCTACGAGCAGTACTTC
TRBD2 . TRBJ2-7 13 TRBV7-6 CASRNSGTLEQYF TGTGCCAGCAGAAACAGCGGGACCCTCGAGCAGTACTTC
TRBD1 . TRBJ1-5 15 TRBV7-6 CASSLDPGTDQPQHF TGTGCCAGCAGCTTGGACCCCGGGACAGATCAGCCCCAGCATTTT
TRBD1 many TRBJ1-2 13 TRBV7-8 CASSLQGAQVHTF TGTGCCAGCAGCCTCCAGGGGGCACAAGTCCACACCTTC
. . TRBJ2-1 11 TRBV5-6 CASSQDNEQFF TGTGCCAGCAGCCAGGACAATGAGCAGTTCTTC
. few TRBJ2-3 11 TRBV20-1 CSALLRDTQYF TGCAGTGCCCTGCTGCGGGATACGCAGTATTTT
TRBD1 . TRBJ2-7 15 TRBV9 CASSPGDSISYEQYF TGTGCCAGCAGCCCTGGGGACAGCATCTCCTACGAGCAGTACTTC
. . TRBJ1-6 13 TRBV6-6 CASNRDKNSPLHF TGTGCCAGCAACAGGGACAAGAATTCACCCCTCCACTTT
TRBD1 . TRBJ1-2 15 TRBV30 CAWSLTGTGGNGYTF TGTGCCTGGAGTCTCACCGGGACAGGGGGTAATGGCTACACCTTC
. few TRBJ1-2 13 TRBV7-9 CASKTDLTYGYTF TGTGCCAGCAAAACAGATCTCACCTATGGCTACACCTTC
TRBD1 few TRBJ2-1 13 TRBV27 CASSPDRGNEQFF TGTGCCAGCAGTCCGGACAGGGGCAATGAGCAGTTCTTC
TRBD2 few TRBJ2-7 13 TRBV30 CAWSFGLADEQYF TGTGCCTGGAGTTTCGGACTAGCGGACGAGCAGTACTTC
. . TRBJ2-1 16 TRBV7-9 CASSLGQGESYNEQFF TGTGCCAGCAGCTTGGGGCAGGGCGAGTCCTACAATGAGCAGTTCTTC